This TCR beta chain is from a study of blood T cell repertoires in COVID-19. Study-level information: COVID-19 samples from acute and convalescent phases originated in the United States, Italy and Spain. Sources were T cells, B-cell-depleted T cells, or PBMCs; the material itself was cDNA or gDNA.

In the source study's methods: The assay estimated nucleated cells by amplifying reference gene primers. Assay: immunoSEQ multiplex PCR; the TCRdb copy retains only in-frame clones and omits some. V and J calls and clone size are those listed in that table; D and trimming were worked out from the DNA. Of about 200,000 clones in the sample, less than 90% were seen once. After removal of 6 bases from V and 0 bases from J, the junction contained 1 base not matched to a gene. The CDR3 is 14 residues long. Germline V CDR1 and CDR2: SGHNT, YENEEA. The sequence was obtained from a woman aged 65 to 85 with acute or convalescent COVID-19. Sequenced input: peripheral blood. The chain couples TRBV11-3 to TRBJ2-1; 8 bases agree with TRBD1. The CDR3 bases are TGTGCCAGCAGGACAGGGGACTCCTACAATGAGCAGTTCTTC. As protein: CASRTGDSYNEQFF. The whole variable domain, filled in from reference TRBV11-3 and TRBJ2-1, reads EAGVVQSPRYKIIEKKQPVAFWCNPISGHNTLYWYLQNLGQGPELLIRYENEEAVDDSQLPKDRFSAERLKGVDSTLKIQPAELGDSAVYLCASRTGDSYNEQFFGPGTRLTVL.